This T cell receptor beta chain was captured by sequencing in a study of blood T cell repertoires in COVID-19. Repertoires were generated with immunoSEQ multiplex PCR, while TCRdb's copy carries only in-frame clones and drops some. The table records approximately 450,000 clones, around 90% of them present only once. V was pared by 6 bases and J by 15 bases, with 13 bases of the junction left unmatched. The CDR3 totals 13 residues. Germline CDR1 MDHEN, CDR2 SYDVKM. Sequencing was done on a sample of PBMCs or T cells enriched from blood (not recorded which). The clonotype comes from a woman younger than 30 with acute COVID-19. The V and J genes are TRBV28 and TRBJ1-5; TRBD1 aligns across 8 bases. CDR3 DNA sequence: TGTGCCAGCAGCCCACTGGACAGGGCCATCCCGCATTTT. Residues: CASSPLDRAIPHF.